A selection of T cell receptor beta chains follows, all from one sample in a study of blood T cell repertoires in COVID-19. Only in-frame clones appear in the TCRdb table, and some are missing; sequencing was by immunoSEQ multiplex PCR. The data contain tens of thousands of clones, 68% of them singletons. Sequencing was performed on peripheral blood. Receptors originate from a woman in her 70s with acute or convalescent COVID-19. CDR3s include the opening cysteine and the closing phenylalanine or tryptophan. A D gene is named only where the DNA matches it firmly. Clone size is not always given. Where it is, it says once, few, many or a class for expanded clones.

NA	TRBV4-1	TRBJ2-7	TRBD1	TGCGCCAGCAGCCAGAACAGGGGGCGGACAAGGGACGAGCAGTACTTC	CASSQNRGRTRDEQYF
few	TRBV7-2	TRBJ2-7	TRBD2	TGTGCCAGCAGCCCCGGATCTAGCGGGGCGGACGAGCAGTACTTC	CASSPGSSGADEQYF
NA	TRBV19	TRBJ1-6	TRBD1	TGTGCCAGTAGTATACAGGGGGCGATCAATTCACCCCTCCACTTT	CASSIQGAINSPLHF
once	TRBV6-4	TRBJ2-1	NA	TGTGCCAGCAGTCCGGCCCCCTCGGGGGAGCAGTTCTTC	CASSPAPSGEQFF
NA	TRBV27	TRBJ1-2	NA	TGTGCCAGCAGTTTATCGGGCCTTACTAACTATGGCTACACCTTC	CASSLSGLTNYGYTF
NA	TRBV28	TRBJ2-7	TRBD2	TGTGCCAGCAGTTTATCTCTCCGGGTGACTAGCGGGGGGCCTACCTACGAGCAGTACTTC	CASSLSLRVTSGGPTYEQYF
few	TRBV19	TRBJ2-1	NA	TGTGCCAGTACCAAAGGGGTCCACTCTAGAAGCTCCTACAATGAGCAGTTCTTC	CASTKGVHSRSSYNEQFF
NA	TRBV6-5	TRBJ2-7	TRBD1	TGTGCCAGCAGTACACCCGACAGGGAAAAGCAGTACTTC	CASSTPDREKQYF
NA	TRBV6-5	TRBJ1-4	NA	TGTGCCAGCAGTTACGGGGGGAGTAGGGAAAAACTGTTTTTT	CASSYGGSREKLFF
NA	TRBV7-9	TRBJ2-7	TRBD1	TGTGCCAGCAGCTTAGGCGGTACACAGGGGAGCTCCTACGAGCAGTACTTC	CASSLGGTQGSSYEQYF
once	TRBV6-5	TRBJ1-5	NA	TGTGCCAGCAGCGAGGGGGATTATCAGCCCCAGCATTTT	CASSEGDYQPQHF
few	TRBV6-1	TRBJ1-4	TRBD1	TGTGCCAGCAGTGATCGACAGGGGATTGAAAAACTGTTTTTT	CASSDRQGIEKLFF
NA	TRBV19	TRBJ1-5	NA	TGTGCCAGTAGTAAACAGGGAAGCCGTCAGCCCCAGCATTTT	CASSKQGSRQPQHF
NA	TRBV4-1	TRBJ2-3	TRBD2	TGCGCCAGCAGCCGACTAGCGGGGGGATATGATACGCAGTATTTT	CASSRLAGGYDTQYF
NA	TRBV29-1	TRBJ1-1	NA	TGCAGCGTTGGTGGGGCGAACACTGAAGCTTTCTTT	CSVGGANTEAFF
once	TRBV2	TRBJ2-1	TRBD2	TGTGCCAGCATGGGTAGCGGGTTCAATGAGCAGTTCTTC	CASMGSGFNEQFF
few	TRBV28	TRBJ1-5	NA	TGTGCCAGCAGTTTAGGTCAACACAATCAGCCCCAGCATTTT	CASSLGQHNQPQHF
NA	TRBV18	TRBJ1-1	NA	TGTGCCAGCTCACCAAGCCGGGACACTGAAGCTTTCTTT	CASSPSRDTEAFF
NA	TRBV2	TRBJ2-4	TRBD1	TGTGCCAGCAATCAGGGGGTAGGCAACATTCAGTACTTC	CASNQGVGNIQYF
few	TRBV5-6	TRBJ2-7	TRBD2	TGTGCCAGCAGCTTGGGGACTAGTTCCTACGAGCAGTACTTC	CASSLGTSSYEQYF
few	TRBV7-2	TRBJ2-3	NA	TGTGCCAGCAGCGCCGGGACGGCTAGCGTCACAGATACGCAGTATTTT	CASSAGTASVTDTQYF
NA	TRBV27	TRBJ1-6	TRBD1	TGTGCCAGCAGTTTAGGGGGGACAGCCAATTCACCCCTCCACTTT	CASSLGGTANSPLHF
NA	TRBV19	TRBJ2-5	NA	TGTGCCAGTAGTATAGGAGGCGGACAAGAGACCCAGTACTTC	CASSIGGGQETQYF
NA	TRBV12-3/TRBV12-4	TRBJ2-7	NA	TGTGCCAGCAGTCCACTAGGGTACGAGCAGTACTTC	CASSPLGYEQYF
NA	TRBV4-1	TRBJ2-5	TRBD2	TGCGCCAGCAGCCAGCCTAGCGGGAAAGAGACCCAGTACTTC	CASSQPSGKETQYF
NA	TRBV10-1	TRBJ2-1	TRBD2	TGCGCCAGCAGTGCTAGCCGGGGGGGCCTTAATGAGCAGTTCTTC	CASSASRGGLNEQFF
NA	TRBV10-3	TRBJ1-5	NA	TGTGCCATCAGTGAGTCCGGGATGGGTTTCAATCAGCCCCAGCATTTT	CAISESGMGFNQPQHF
once	TRBV24-1	TRBJ2-7	NA	TGTGCCACCAGTGATTCCTACGCCTACGAGCAGTACTTC	CATSDSYAYEQYF
NA	TRBV5-8	TRBJ2-1	TRBD2	TGTGCCAGCAGCCCTCGACTAGCGGGGGGCAATGAGCAGTTCTTC	CASSPRLAGGNEQFF
once	TRBV4-1	TRBJ2-1	TRBD1	TGCGCCCGCAGCCGACCACAGGGGAGCTCCTACAATGAGCAGTTCTTC	CARSRPQGSSYNEQFF
NA	TRBV28	TRBJ2-5	TRBD2	TGTGCCAGCAGTCGGACTAGCCATGAGACCCAGTACTTC	CASSRTSHETQYF
NA	TRBV27	TRBJ1-6	NA	TGTGCCAGCAGGCGGGGGGATTCACCCCTCCACTTT	CASRRGDSPLHF
NA	TRBV4-3	TRBJ1-1	NA	TGCGCCAGCAGCCAGATGATTCTGGGCGGGAAGAACACTGAAGCTTTCTTT	CASSQMILGGKNTEAFF
NA	TRBV7-2	TRBJ2-7	TRBD2	TGTGCCAGCAGCTTTACTAGCGACTCCGGGCAGTACTTC	CASSFTSDSGQYF
NA	TRBV2	TRBJ2-7	TRBD1	TGTGCCAGCAGTGACCAGGGGGCCTACGAGCAGTACTTC	CASSDQGAYEQYF
few	TRBV11-3	TRBJ2-1	TRBD2	TGTGCCAGCAGCTTCCGGACTAGCGGGAGAGGCGAGCAGTTCTTC	CASSFRTSGRGEQFF
NA	TRBV29-1	TRBJ2-3	NA	TGCAGCGTTGTTGGCGGGGGCACAGATACGCAGTATTTT	CSVVGGGTDTQYF
NA	TRBV5-6	TRBJ1-1	TRBD1	TGTGCCAGCAGGCGACAGGGGGCTGACACTGAAGCTTTCTTT	CASRRQGADTEAFF
NA	TRBV28	TRBJ1-5	NA	TGTGCCAGCTACTCCGATAGCAATCAGCCCCAGCATTTT	CASYSDSNQPQHF
medium-sized	TRBV6-5	TRBJ1-5	TRBD1	TGTGCCAGCAGTCCAGGACAGGCCAATCAGCCCCAGCATTTT	CASSPGQANQPQHF
NA	TRBV2	TRBJ1-5	TRBD1	TGTGCCAGCAAGTACAGGGGACAAGGGCAGCCCCAGCATTTT	CASKYRGQGQPQHF
NA	TRBV5-3	TRBJ2-7	TRBD2	TGTGCCAGAAGCTTTACCGGGACTAGCGGGGGGGATTACGAGCAGTACTTC	CARSFTGTSGGDYEQYF
few	TRBV10-1	TRBJ2-3	TRBD1	TGCGCCAGCAGTGGGACAGGGGATACGCAGTATTTT	CASSGTGDTQYF
NA	TRBV7-9	TRBJ2-3	NA	TGTGCCAGCAGCTTAGGGGGCCAGTATTTT	CASSLGGQYF
NA	TRBV27	TRBJ1-5	NA	TGTGCCAGCAGTTTTTCTCCCTTCATCGGACACTCTGATCAGCCCCAGCATTTT	CASSFSPFIGHSDQPQHF
NA	TRBV7-6	TRBJ2-7	TRBD2	TGTGCCAGCAGCTTTAGCGGGAGTTCCTACGAGCAGTACTTC	CASSFSGSSYEQYF
NA	TRBV5-1	TRBJ2-5	NA	TGCGCCAGCAGCTTAACCGGGACAACTCAAGAGACCCAGTACTTC	CASSLTGTTQETQYF
NA	TRBV10-3	TRBJ2-3	NA	TGTGCCATCAGTGAGTCGATGCTACAGGCTAGCACAGATACGCAGTATTTT	CAISESMLQASTDTQYF
few	TRBV7-9	TRBJ1-3	TRBD1	TGTGCCAGCAGCTTAGCCGGGACAGGGGGGGACACCATATATTTT	CASSLAGTGGDTIYF
NA	TRBV5-5	TRBJ1-2	NA	TGTGCCAGCAGATTTTCTACAGGAGTCTATGGCTACACCTTC	CASRFSTGVYGYTF
NA	TRBV28	TRBJ1-2	TRBD1	TGTGCCAGCAGTTCCACAGGGGACTCTAACTATGGCTACACCTTC	CASSSTGDSNYGYTF
NA	TRBV9	TRBJ2-2	TRBD2	TGTGCCAGCAGCCCCGCGGGAGACCCCGGGGAGCTGTTTTTT	CASSPAGDPGELFF
few	TRBV7-2	TRBJ1-4	TRBD1	TGTGCCAGCAGCGTCAACCCCAGGGGGGCTAATGAAAAACTGTTTTTT	CASSVNPRGANEKLFF
NA	TRBV5-1	TRBJ2-6	NA	TGCGCCAGCTGCTTGGTGGGCAGGGGTTCTGGGGCCAACGTCCTGACTTTC	CASCLVGRGSGANVLTF
NA	TRBV9	TRBJ1-5	TRBD1	TGTGCCAGCAGCGCGGGACAGGAATATCAGCCCCAGCATTTT	CASSAGQEYQPQHF